These T cell receptor beta chains were read from a single sample in a study of OX40 agonist ivuxolimab in advanced cancers. The assay was immunoSEQ multiplex PCR, and TCRdb's table has in-frame clones only and misses some. Of about 80,000 clones listed, around 83% are singletons. The sample here was CD4+ or CD8+ T cells sorted from blood, taken in a trial of the OX40 agonist ivuxolimab. The receptors were gathered from an adult with an advanced solid tumor such as melanoma, head and neck, liver or kidney cancer. CDR3s include the opening cysteine and the closing phenylalanine or tryptophan. Fields, in order: J gene, clone size, CDR3 length, D gene, V gene, CDR3 DNA, CDR3 protein. The D gene is left open where the match is weak. Not all rows give a size; the values are once, few, many and, for expanded clones, a class.

j_gene: TRBJ2-1; abundance: -; len: 12; d_gene: -; v_gene: TRBV29-1; CDR3nt: TGCAGCAGTGAGTCCGCCGGGGGAGAGCAGTTCTTC; CDR3aa: CSSESAGGEQFF
j_gene: TRBJ2-2; abundance: -; len: 14; d_gene: TRBD1; v_gene: TRBV6-1; CDR3nt: TGTGCCAGCAGGGGACAGGGAGGTACCGGGGAGCTGTTTTTT; CDR3aa: CASRGQGGTGELFF
j_gene: TRBJ1-6; abundance: few; len: 15; d_gene: TRBD1; v_gene: TRBV5-5; CDR3nt: TGTGCCAGCAGCCCAATGGACAGGACTAATTCACCCCTCCACTTT; CDR3aa: CASSPMDRTNSPLHF
j_gene: TRBJ2-7; abundance: -; len: 19; d_gene: TRBD2; v_gene: TRBV30; CDR3nt: TGTGCCTGGAGTGCCGCGCCGGGACTAGGTGCCAAATCCGTTTACGAGCAGTACTTC; CDR3aa: CAWSAAPGLGAKSVYEQYF
j_gene: TRBJ1-4; abundance: -; len: 13; d_gene: -; v_gene: TRBV19; CDR3nt: TGTGCCAGTAGTATGCGGGAGAGGGAAAAACTGTTTTTT; CDR3aa: CASSMREREKLFF
j_gene: TRBJ1-5; abundance: -; len: 15; d_gene: TRBD1; v_gene: TRBV9; CDR3nt: TGTGCCAGCAGCGTAGGGGACAGTGGGCCTCAGCCCCAGCATTTT; CDR3aa: CASSVGDSGPQPQHF
j_gene: TRBJ1-6; abundance: few; len: 15; d_gene: -; v_gene: TRBV5-1; CDR3nt: TGCGCCAGCAGCTTGGGTCAGTTCACCAATTCACCCCTCCACTTT; CDR3aa: CASSLGQFTNSPLHF
j_gene: TRBJ1-1; abundance: -; len: 16; d_gene: -; v_gene: TRBV30; CDR3nt: TGTGCCTGGAGTGTACCTGGGGGCCGTTGGAACACTGAAGCTTTCTTT; CDR3aa: CAWSVPGGRWNTEAFF
j_gene: TRBJ1-2; abundance: -; len: 12; d_gene: -; v_gene: TRBV6-5; CDR3nt: TGTGCCAGCAGCCCCGGGGGGGGAGGCTACACCTTC; CDR3aa: CASSPGGGGYTF
j_gene: TRBJ1-1; abundance: -; len: 13; d_gene: -; v_gene: TRBV6-1; CDR3nt: TGTGCCAGCAGTGATAACGGGCAGTTTAGAGCTTTCTTT; CDR3aa: CASSDNGQFRAFF
j_gene: TRBJ2-3; abundance: -; len: 15; d_gene: TRBD2; v_gene: TRBV4-1; CDR3nt: TGCGCCAGCAGCCAAGATCCGGGGAGGGTAGATACGCAGTATTTT; CDR3aa: CASSQDPGRVDTQYF
j_gene: TRBJ1-3; abundance: -; len: 13; d_gene: -; v_gene: TRBV29-1; CDR3nt: TGCAGCGTTGCACAGGGATCCGGAAACACCATATATTTT; CDR3aa: CSVAQGSGNTIYF
j_gene: TRBJ2-7; abundance: -; len: 15; d_gene: TRBD2; v_gene: TRBV5-4; CDR3nt: TGTGCCAGCAGTCCAGACGGCGGGGGTGCCTACGAGCAGTACTTC; CDR3aa: CASSPDGGGAYEQYF
j_gene: TRBJ2-7; abundance: -; len: 16; d_gene: TRBD2; v_gene: TRBV14; CDR3nt: TGTGCCAGCAGCCCGGGGGGGGCGCTCGGCCGCCGCGAGCAGTACTTC; CDR3aa: CASSPGGALGRREQYF
j_gene: TRBJ2-5; abundance: few; len: 12; d_gene: -; v_gene: TRBV5-4; CDR3nt: TGTGCCAGCAGCCGGATTCAAGAGACCCAGTACTTC; CDR3aa: CASSRIQETQYF
j_gene: TRBJ2-6; abundance: -; len: 17; d_gene: -; v_gene: TRBV7-7; CDR3nt: TGTGCCAGCAGCCGGTTTACACCACAAAGTCGGGCCAACGTCCTGACTTTC; CDR3aa: CASSRFTPQSRANVLTF
j_gene: TRBJ1-6; abundance: -; len: 18; d_gene: -; v_gene: TRBV7-2; CDR3nt: TGTGCCAGCAGCCTAACCGCGTTACGTACGTCCGCTAATTCACCCCTCCACTTT; CDR3aa: CASSLTALRTSANSPLHF
j_gene: TRBJ1-1; abundance: -; len: 14; d_gene: TRBD1; v_gene: TRBV10-2; CDR3nt: TGCGCCAGCAGCAAATCAGGGGGTGACACTGAAGCTTTCTTT; CDR3aa: CASSKSGGDTEAFF
j_gene: TRBJ1-2; abundance: -; len: 12; d_gene: -; v_gene: TRBV15; CDR3nt: TGTGCCACCCAGGCACCCGGTGGCGGCTACACCTTC; CDR3aa: CATQAPGGGYTF
j_gene: TRBJ2-7; abundance: -; len: 14; d_gene: -; v_gene: TRBV12-2; CDR3nt: TGTGCAAGTCGCTTAGGACGGGGGAGCTACGAGCAGTACTTC; CDR3aa: CASRLGRGSYEQYF
j_gene: TRBJ2-5; abundance: -; len: 12; d_gene: -; v_gene: TRBV5-1; CDR3nt: TGCGCCAGCAGCTTGCCTGAAGAGACCCAGTACTTC; CDR3aa: CASSLPEETQYF
j_gene: TRBJ1-2; abundance: few; len: 11; d_gene: -; v_gene: TRBV2; CDR3nt: TGTGCCGGACGGTCAACCTCTGGCTACACCTTC; CDR3aa: CAGRSTSGYTF
j_gene: TRBJ1-5; abundance: -; len: 15; d_gene: TRBD1; v_gene: TRBV6-1; CDR3nt: TGTGCCAGCAGTGAAGGACAGGGGGGCAATCAGCCCCAGCATTTT; CDR3aa: CASSEGQGGNQPQHF
j_gene: TRBJ1-1; abundance: -; len: 16; d_gene: -; v_gene: TRBV7-8; CDR3nt: TGTGCCAGCAGCTTAGGGTGGGCGGGACCGAGGACTGAAGCTTTCTTT; CDR3aa: CASSLGWAGPRTEAFF
j_gene: TRBJ1-1; abundance: -; len: 13; d_gene: -; v_gene: TRBV5-4; CDR3nt: TGTGCCAGCACCATTCCACCCGGCACTGAAGCTTTCTTT; CDR3aa: CASTIPPGTEAFF
j_gene: TRBJ1-5; abundance: few; len: 14; d_gene: -; v_gene: TRBV6-1; CDR3nt: TGTGCCAGCAGCGGGGGAGTGGGCAATCAGCCCCAGCATTTT; CDR3aa: CASSGGVGNQPQHF
j_gene: TRBJ1-4; abundance: -; len: 14; d_gene: -; v_gene: TRBV5-4; CDR3nt: TGTGCCAGCAGCACTGGGGCTGGGATTGAAAAACTGTTTTTT; CDR3aa: CASSTGAGIEKLFF
j_gene: TRBJ2-7; abundance: -; len: 14; d_gene: -; v_gene: TRBV5-1; CDR3nt: TGCGCCAGCAGCCTGTCGGGGACCTCCTACGAGCAGTACTTC; CDR3aa: CASSLSGTSYEQYF
j_gene: TRBJ1-4; abundance: -; len: 16; d_gene: TRBD1; v_gene: TRBV18; CDR3nt: TGTGCCAGCTCACGGTCCAGGGGGCGAAATAATGAAAAACTGTTTTTT; CDR3aa: CASSRSRGRNNEKLFF